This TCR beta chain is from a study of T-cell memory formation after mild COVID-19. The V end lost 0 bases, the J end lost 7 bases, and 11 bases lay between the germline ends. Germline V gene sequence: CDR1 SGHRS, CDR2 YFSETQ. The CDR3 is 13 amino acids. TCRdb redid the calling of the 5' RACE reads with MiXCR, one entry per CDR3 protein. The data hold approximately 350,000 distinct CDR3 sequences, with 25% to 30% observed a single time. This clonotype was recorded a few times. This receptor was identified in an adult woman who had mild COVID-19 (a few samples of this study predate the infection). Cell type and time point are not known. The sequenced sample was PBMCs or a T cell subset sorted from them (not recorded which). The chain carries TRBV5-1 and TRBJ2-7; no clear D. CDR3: CASSLGPSLEQYF. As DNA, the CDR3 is TGCGCCAGCAGCTTGGGGCCATCGCTAGAGCAGTACTTC.